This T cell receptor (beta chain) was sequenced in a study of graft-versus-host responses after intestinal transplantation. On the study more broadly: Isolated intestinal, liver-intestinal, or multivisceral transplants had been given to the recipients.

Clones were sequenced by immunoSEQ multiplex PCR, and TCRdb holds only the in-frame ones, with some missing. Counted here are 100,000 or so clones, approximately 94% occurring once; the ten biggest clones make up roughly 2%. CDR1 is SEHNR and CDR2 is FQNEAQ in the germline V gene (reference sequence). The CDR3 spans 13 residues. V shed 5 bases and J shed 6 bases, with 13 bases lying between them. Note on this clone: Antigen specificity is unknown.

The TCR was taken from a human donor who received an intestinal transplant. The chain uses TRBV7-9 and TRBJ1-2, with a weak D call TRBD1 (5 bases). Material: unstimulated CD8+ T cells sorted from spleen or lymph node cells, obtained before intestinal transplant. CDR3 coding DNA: TGTGCCAGCAGCCCCACCCTAGGGGATGGCTACACCTTC. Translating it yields CASSPTLGDGYTF.